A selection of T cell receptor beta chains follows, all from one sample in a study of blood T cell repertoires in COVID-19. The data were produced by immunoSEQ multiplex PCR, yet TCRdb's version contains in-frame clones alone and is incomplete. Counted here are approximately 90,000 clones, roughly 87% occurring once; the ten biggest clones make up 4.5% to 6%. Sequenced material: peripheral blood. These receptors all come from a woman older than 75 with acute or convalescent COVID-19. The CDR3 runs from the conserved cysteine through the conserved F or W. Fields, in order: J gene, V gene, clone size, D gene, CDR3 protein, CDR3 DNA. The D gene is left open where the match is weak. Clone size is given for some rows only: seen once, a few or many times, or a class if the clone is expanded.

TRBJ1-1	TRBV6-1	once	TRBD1	CASSEAGGTGGSEAFF	TGTGCCAGCAGTGAAGCGGGCGGGACAGGGGGCTCTGAAGCTTTCTTT
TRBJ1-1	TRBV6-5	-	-	CASSSAGAEAFF	TGTGCCAGCAGTTCCGCGGGAGCAGAAGCTTTCTTT
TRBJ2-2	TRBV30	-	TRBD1	CAWSRTGVNTGELFF	TGTGCCTGGAGTCGAACAGGGGTAAACACCGGGGAGCTGTTTTTT
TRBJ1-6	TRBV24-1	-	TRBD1	CATSEFNRGRGSYNSPLHF	TGTGCCACCAGTGAATTCAACAGGGGGCGGGGTTCCTATAATTCACCCCTCCACTTT
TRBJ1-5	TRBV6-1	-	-	CASSERGAINQPQHF	TGTGCCAGCAGTGAAAGGGGCGCAATCAATCAGCCCCAGCATTTT
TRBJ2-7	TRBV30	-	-	CAWSPPLGGYEQYF	TGTGCCTGGAGCCCTCCCCTGGGGGGCTACGAGCAGTACTTC
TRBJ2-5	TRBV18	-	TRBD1	CASSPRDRGRQETQYF	TGTGCCAGCTCACCACGGGACAGGGGACGCCAAGAGACCCAGTACTTC
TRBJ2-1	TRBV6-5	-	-	CASSYSRAKENEQFF	TGTGCCAGCAGTTACTCGAGAGCGAAGGAGAATGAGCAGTTCTTC
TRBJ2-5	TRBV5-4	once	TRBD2	CASSFRLAGEETQYF	TGTGCCAGCAGCTTCCGACTAGCGGGGGAAGAGACCCAGTACTTC
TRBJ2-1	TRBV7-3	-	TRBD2	CASSPSQREGFNEQFF	TGTGCCAGCAGCCCATCCCAGCGGGAGGGTTTTAATGAGCAGTTCTTC
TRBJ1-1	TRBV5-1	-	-	CASSLMAGVGNTEAFF	TGCGCCAGCAGCTTGATGGCAGGGGTAGGTAACACTGAAGCTTTCTTT
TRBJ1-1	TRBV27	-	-	CASGWGRGGKTEAFF	TGTGCCAGCGGTTGGGGCCGGGGGGGGAAAACTGAAGCTTTCTTT
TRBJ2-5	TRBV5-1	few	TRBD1	CASSQGAGIQETQYF	TGCGCCAGCAGCCAGGGGGCGGGGATCCAAGAGACCCAGTACTTC
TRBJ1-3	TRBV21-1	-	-	CASSNGFSSGNTIYF	TGTGCCAGCAGCAATGGCTTCAGCTCTGGAAACACCATATATTTT
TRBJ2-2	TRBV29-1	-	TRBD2	CSVPSGGTGELFF	TGCAGCGTCCCCTCGGGGGGGACCGGGGAGCTGTTTTTT
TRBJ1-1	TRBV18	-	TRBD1	CASSRNRQGWDTEAFF	TGTGCCAGCTCACGAAATCGACAGGGGTGGGACACTGAAGCTTTCTTT
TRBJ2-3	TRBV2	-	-	CASNPGLGDTQYF	TGTGCCAGCAATCCGGGACTGGGAGATACGCAGTATTTT
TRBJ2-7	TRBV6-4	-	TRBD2	CASSAGLAGVGYEQYF	TGTGCCAGCAGCGCGGGACTAGCGGGAGTGGGGTACGAGCAGTACTTC
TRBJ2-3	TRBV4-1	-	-	CASSRTGPQADTQYF	TGCGCCAGCAGCCGGACTGGGCCTCAGGCTGATACGCAGTATTTT
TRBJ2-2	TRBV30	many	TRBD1	CAWSGRGRSNTGELFF	TGTGCCTGGAGTGGCAGGGGGCGTTCGAACACCGGGGAGCTGTTTTTT
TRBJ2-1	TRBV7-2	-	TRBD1	CASSSLQGGQFF	TGTGCCAGCAGCTCCCTACAGGGGGGACAGTTCTTC
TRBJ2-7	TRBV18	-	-	CASSPPSRVNYEQYF	TGTGCCAGCTCACCACCATCCAGGGTGAACTACGAGCAGTACTTC
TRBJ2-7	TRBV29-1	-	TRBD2	CSGGPSGHEQYF	TGCAGCGGAGGCCCTAGCGGGCACGAGCAGTACTTC
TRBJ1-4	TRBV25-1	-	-	CASSGGATNEKLFF	TGTGCCAGCAGTGGGGGGGCAACTAATGAAAAACTGTTTTTT
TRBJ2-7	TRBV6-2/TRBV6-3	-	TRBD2	CASSFSGSTEQYF	TGTGCCAGCAGCTTTAGCGGGAGTACCGAGCAGTACTTC
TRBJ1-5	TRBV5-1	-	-	CASSPFGNQPQHF	TGCGCCAGCAGCCCCTTTGGCAATCAGCCCCAGCATTTT
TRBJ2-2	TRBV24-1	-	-	CATSATGSTGELFF	TGTGCCACCAGTGCCACAGGGTCCACCGGGGAGCTGTTTTTT
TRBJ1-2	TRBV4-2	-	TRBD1	CASSQGTGVVRAYGYTF	TGTGCCAGCAGCCAAGGTACAGGGGTAGTTCGTGCCTATGGCTACACCTTC
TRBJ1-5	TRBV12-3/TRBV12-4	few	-	CASSLRGHQPQHF	TGTGCCAGCAGTTTACGGGGTCATCAGCCCCAGCATTTT
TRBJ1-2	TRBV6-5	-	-	CASSYQGGGYTF	TGTGCCAGCAGTTACCAGGGAGGCGGCTACACCTTC
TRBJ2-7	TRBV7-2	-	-	CASSSGRGSYEQYF	TGTGCCAGCAGCTCCGGTCGGGGATCCTACGAGCAGTACTTC
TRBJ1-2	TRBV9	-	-	CASSDKTGVNYGYTF	TGTGCCAGCAGTGATAAGACAGGAGTCAACTATGGCTACACCTTC
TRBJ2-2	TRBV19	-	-	CASSIHGGTGTGELFF	TGTGCCAGTAGTATTCACGGAGGGACGGGCACCGGGGAGCTGTTTTTT
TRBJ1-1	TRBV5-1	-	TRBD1	CASSLRTGMGTEAFF	TGCGCCAGCAGCCTCCGGACAGGGATGGGCACTGAAGCTTTCTTT
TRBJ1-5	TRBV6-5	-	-	CASAEQGNQPQHF	TGTGCCAGCGCAGAACAGGGAAATCAGCCCCAGCATTTT
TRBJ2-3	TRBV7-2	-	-	CASSQNGGSTDTQYF	TGTGCCAGCAGCCAAAACGGGGGTAGTACAGATACGCAGTATTTT
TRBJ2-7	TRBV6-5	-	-	CASRAGVAIAYEQYF	TGTGCCAGCAGGGCGGGTGTAGCTATTGCCTACGAGCAGTACTTC
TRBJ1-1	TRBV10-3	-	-	CAISEPPPGSTEAFF	TGTGCCATCAGTGAGCCACCCCCGGGATCCACTGAAGCTTTCTTT
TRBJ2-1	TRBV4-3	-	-	CASSQDHSGEQFF	TGCGCCAGCAGCCAAGATCACAGTGGGGAGCAGTTCTTC
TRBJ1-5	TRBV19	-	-	CASRSQGNSNQPQHF	TGTGCCAGTAGGTCACAGGGAAATAGCAATCAGCCCCAGCATTTT
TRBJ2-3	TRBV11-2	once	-	CASSTQMADTQYF	TGTGCCAGCAGCACCCAGATGGCCGATACGCAGTATTTT
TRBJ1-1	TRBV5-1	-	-	CASSLRGTDEAFF	TGCGCCAGCAGCTTACGGGGAACTGATGAAGCTTTCTTT
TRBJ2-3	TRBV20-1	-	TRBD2	CSASGQGLAQDTQYF	TGCAGTGCTAGTGGTCAGGGACTAGCACAAGATACGCAGTATTTT
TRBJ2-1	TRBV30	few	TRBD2	CAYKLAGRDNEQFF	TGTGCCTACAAACTAGCGGGCCGAGACAATGAGCAGTTCTTC
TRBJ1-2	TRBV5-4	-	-	CASSPSATREGYTF	TGTGCCAGCAGCCCCTCCGCTACCAGGGAAGGCTACACCTTC
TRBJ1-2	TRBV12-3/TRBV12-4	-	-	CASTITETGRYTF	TGTGCCAGCACCATAACAGAGACAGGTCGATACACCTTC
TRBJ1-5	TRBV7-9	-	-	CASSKGRGHQPQHF	TGTGCCAGCAGTAAAGGGAGGGGCCATCAGCCCCAGCATTTT
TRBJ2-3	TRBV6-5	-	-	CASLQGGTDTQYF	TGTGCCAGCCTCCAGGGTGGGACAGATACGCAGTATTTT
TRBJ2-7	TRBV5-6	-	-	CASSLSRRSLAPEQYF	TGTGCCAGCAGCTTGTCCCGTCGAAGCCTAGCCCCCGAGCAGTACTTC
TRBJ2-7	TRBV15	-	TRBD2	CATSRGGTSGYEQYF	TGTGCCACCAGCAGAGGGGGGACTAGCGGCTACGAGCAGTACTTC
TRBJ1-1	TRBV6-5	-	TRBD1	CASKPGQSNTEAFF	TGTGCCAGCAAACCGGGACAGAGCAACACTGAAGCTTTCTTT
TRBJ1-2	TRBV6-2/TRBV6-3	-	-	CASSSPRRDMNYGYTF	TGTGCCAGCAGTTCCCCCCGACGGGATATGAACTATGGCTACACCTTC
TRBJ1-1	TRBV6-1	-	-	CASSDGTLGGTEAFF	TGTGCCAGCAGTGACGGGACGTTGGGGGGCACTGAAGCTTTCTTT
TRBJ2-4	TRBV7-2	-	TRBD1	CASSSGQGYIQYF	TGTGCCAGCAGCAGCGGACAGGGGTACATTCAGTACTTC
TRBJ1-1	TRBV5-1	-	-	CASSSAYEVNTEAFF	TGCGCCAGCAGCTCGGCCTATGAGGTGAACACTGAAGCTTTCTTT
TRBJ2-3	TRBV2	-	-	CASSGGASPDTQYF	TGTGCCAGCAGCGGCGGGGCTTCCCCGGATACGCAGTATTTT
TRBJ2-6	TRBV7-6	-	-	CASSSLAPTGANVLTF	TGTGCCAGCAGCTCTCTAGCCCCGACTGGGGCCAACGTCCTGACTTTC
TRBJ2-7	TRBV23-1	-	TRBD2	CASSQMSSGRPRPYEQYF	TGCGCCAGCAGTCAAATGTCTAGCGGGAGACCCAGACCGTACGAGCAGTACTTC
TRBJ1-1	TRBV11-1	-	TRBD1	CASSLAGQGGMNTEAFF	TGTGCCAGCAGCTTAGCGGGACAGGGTGGGATGAACACTGAAGCTTTCTTT
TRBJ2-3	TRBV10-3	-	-	CAISDNPPGRLDTQYF	TGTGCCATCAGCGACAATCCACCTGGCAGGCTTGATACGCAGTATTTT